A selection of T cell receptor beta chains follows, all from one sample in a study of shared clonotypes between healthy human individuals. TCRdb's table, derived via immunoSEQ multiplex PCR, lists solely in-frame clones and lacks some. Of over 850,000 clones detected, about four fifths appear once; the ten largest clones hold 0.52%. The sample was memory CD4+ T cells from PBMCs. The source of these receptors is a man aged 18-30 years in good health. Some clones in this sample may be carry-over from other donors' samples. Each CDR3 is given with its conserved first and last residue. The order of the fields is V gene, J gene, CDR3 length, D gene, clone size, CDR3 protein, CDR3 DNA. D genes are given only for firm matches. A row's size may be missing; if present it is once, few, many or a size class.

TRBV6-1,TRBJ2-1,14,-,-,CASTINRGNNEQFF,TGTGCCAGCACCATCAACCGGGGAAACAATGAGCAGTTCTTC
TRBV29-1,TRBJ2-1,12,-,-,CSVEVNRGEQFF,TGCAGCGTTGAAGTTAACCGGGGTGAGCAGTTCTTC
TRBV5-5,TRBJ2-1,16,TRBD1,-,CASSLATGLSYNEQFF,TGTGCCAGCAGCTTGGCGACAGGGCTGTCCTACAATGAGCAGTTCTTC
TRBV5-1,TRBJ2-7,13,TRBD1,-,CASGQGSSYEQYF,TGCGCCAGCGGACAGGGGTCGTCCTACGAGCAGTACTTC
TRBV15,TRBJ1-1,14,TRBD1,-,CATSSRGQDGEAFF,TGTGCCACCAGCTCCAGGGGACAGGACGGTGAAGCTTTCTTT
TRBV30,TRBJ1-6,16,-,-,CAWSLHKNSYNSPLHF,TGTGCCTGGAGCCTACATAAGAACTCCTATAATTCACCCCTCCACTTT
TRBV18,TRBJ1-3,15,-,-,CASSPSGNSGNTIYF,TGTGCCAGCTCACCAAGCGGGAACTCTGGAAACACCATATATTTT
TRBV5-1,TRBJ2-2,12,-,-,CASSFNAGELFF,TGCGCCAGCAGCTTCAATGCCGGGGAGCTGTTTTTT
TRBV10-3,TRBJ2-3,14,-,-,CAIRLAKGADTQYF,TGTGCCATCCGTCTAGCGAAGGGGGCAGATACGCAGTATTTT
TRBV5-4,TRBJ2-5,13,TRBD1,-,CASSRDREETQYF,TGTGCCAGCAGCAGGGACAGGGAAGAGACCCAGTACTTC
TRBV7-6,TRBJ2-5,15,TRBD1,few,CASSFWTGVQETQYF,TGTGCCAGCAGCTTTTGGACAGGCGTCCAAGAGACCCAGTACTTC
TRBV30,TRBJ2-1,14,TRBD2,-,CAWSDLAGTNEQFF,TGTGCCTGGAGTGACCTAGCGGGAACCAATGAGCAGTTCTTC
TRBV14,TRBJ1-1,13,TRBD1,few,CASTPEIQGGAFF,TGTGCCAGCACACCAGAAATCCAGGGGGGAGCTTTCTTT
TRBV5-1,TRBJ2-1,17,TRBD1,few,CASRTWGQGLSYNEQFF,TGCGCCAGCAGAACCTGGGGACAGGGGTTATCCTACAATGAGCAGTTCTTC
TRBV6-5,TRBJ1-2,13,-,-,CASSWGDNYGYTF,TGTGCCAGCAGTTGGGGGGATAACTATGGCTACACCTTC
TRBV4-2,TRBJ2-5,15,TRBD1,-,CASSQEIGTGMIQYF,TGTGCCAGCAGCCAAGAGATCGGGACAGGGATGATCCAGTACTTC
TRBV5-1,TRBJ2-3,15,TRBD1,once,CASSQSGQGADTQYF,TGCGCCAGCAGCCAGTCCGGACAGGGGGCAGATACGCAGTATTTT
TRBV6-1,TRBJ2-2,13,-,-,CASRVRNTGELFF,TGTGCCAGCAGAGTTCGGAACACCGGGGAGCTGTTTTTT
TRBV4-2,TRBJ2-7,15,-,-,CASSQPGHGPGEQYF,TGTGCCAGCAGCCAACCCGGACACGGACCGGGCGAGCAGTACTTC
TRBV5-4,TRBJ1-2,14,-,-,CASSQAAGGLGYTF,TGTGCCAGCAGCCAAGCAGCGGGGGGCCTAGGCTACACCTTC
TRBV28,TRBJ2-7,16,-,once,CASSLPRDVGPDEQYF,TGTGCCAGCAGTTTACCCCGAGATGTCGGCCCGGACGAGCAGTACTTC
TRBV13,TRBJ2-5,13,-,-,CASTSLARETQYF,TGTGCCAGCACCTCCTTAGCTAGGGAGACCCAGTACTTC
TRBV11-2,TRBJ1-1,14,-,-,CASLLSGANTEAFF,TGTGCCAGCCTGTTGTCGGGCGCGAACACTGAAGCTTTCTTT
TRBV12-5,TRBJ2-3,15,-,few,CASGLDSPPGDTQYF,TGTGCTAGTGGCCTGGACAGCCCCCCCGGAGATACGCAGTATTTT
TRBV5-6,TRBJ1-2,14,-,-,CASSLEGLGYGYTF,TGTGCCAGCAGCTTGGAGGGACTCGGCTATGGCTACACCTTC
TRBV28,TRBJ1-5,15,TRBD1,few,CASSSTGASNQPQHF,TGTGCCAGCAGTTCTACAGGGGCCTCCAATCAGCCCCAGCATTTT
TRBV28,TRBJ2-7,16,TRBD2,-,CASSLGASGSQGEQYF,TGTGCCAGCAGTTTAGGTGCTAGCGGGAGTCAGGGCGAGCAGTACTTC
TRBV28,TRBJ1-5,16,-,-,CASGAGWRQGNQPQHF,TGTGCCAGCGGGGCAGGGTGGCGGCAGGGCAATCAGCCCCAGCATTTT
TRBV7-7,TRBJ2-7,15,TRBD1,-,CASSEGQGGGYEQYF,TGTGCCAGCAGCGAAGGACAGGGGGGAGGATACGAGCAGTACTTC
TRBV7-3,TRBJ2-1,16,TRBD1,-,CASSLATGGSYNEQFF,TGTGCCAGCAGCTTAGCCACAGGGGGCAGCTACAATGAGCAGTTCTTC
TRBV15,TRBJ1-5,16,TRBD1,few,CATSKTGTGGNQPQHF,TGTGCCACCAGCAAGACCGGGACAGGGGGCAATCAGCCCCAGCATTTT
TRBV10-2,TRBJ1-2,16,TRBD1,many,CASSQDRGSDVYGYTF,TGCGCCAGCAGCCAAGACAGGGGGTCCGATGTCTATGGCTACACCTTC
TRBV28,TRBJ1-2,13,-,few,CASLPQGPYGYTF,TGTGCCAGCCTTCCGCAGGGTCCCTATGGCTACACCTTC
TRBV9,TRBJ2-7,15,-,-,CASSVSLTSSYEQYF,TGTGCCAGCAGCGTTTCTCTGACGAGCTCCTACGAGCAGTACTTC
TRBV28,TRBJ2-3,16,-,-,CASRGSHRGYTDTQYF,TGTGCCAGCAGGGGGAGTCATAGGGGGTACACAGATACGCAGTATTTT
TRBV28,TRBJ2-7,14,-,-,CASWTRDSSYEQYF,TGTGCCAGCTGGACCCGGGACTCCTCCTACGAGCAGTACTTC
TRBV5-8,TRBJ1-2,14,TRBD1,once,CASSLQGRNYGYTF,TGTGCCAGCAGCTTACAGGGGAGAAACTATGGCTACACCTTC
TRBV5-1,TRBJ2-5,15,TRBD1,-,CASSLAGQGAQTQYF,TGCGCCAGCAGCTTGGCGGGACAGGGCGCCCAGACCCAGTACTTC
TRBV16,TRBJ1-4,17,-,once,CASSQSQGQSTNEKLFF,TGTGCCAGCAGCCAATCGCAGGGGCAGTCAACTAATGAAAAACTGTTTTTT
TRBV6-5,TRBJ2-2,15,TRBD1,-,CASSPGQGADGELFF,TGTGCCAGCAGCCCGGGACAGGGGGCGGACGGGGAGCTGTTTTTT
TRBV19,TRBJ2-7,14,-,-,CASRSPVGGGEQYF,TGTGCCAGTAGGTCCCCAGTGGGGGGCGGCGAGCAGTACTTC
TRBV5-1,TRBJ2-7,17,-,-,CASSLDARSTSSYEQYF,TGCGCCAGCAGCTTGGATGCTCGTTCAACGAGCTCCTACGAGCAGTACTTC
TRBV6-6,TRBJ2-1,13,-,-,CASSYTSYNEQFF,TGTGCCAGCAGTTACACGTCCTACAATGAGCAGTTCTTC
TRBV10-3,TRBJ1-2,14,-,-,CAIRAGSLNYGYTF,TGTGCCATCAGAGCCGGGTCCCTTAACTATGGCTACACCTTC
TRBV5-1,TRBJ2-7,14,-,once,CASSLGSGYYEQYF,TGCGCCAGCAGCTTGGGGAGCGGATACTACGAGCAGTACTTC
TRBV5-1,TRBJ1-1,14,TRBD1,-,CASSLGDSHTEAFF,TGCGCCAGCAGCTTGGGGGACAGCCACACTGAAGCTTTCTTT
TRBV25-1,TRBJ2-7,15,TRBD1,-,CASSDRGTGDYEQYF,TGTGCCAGCAGTGATCGAGGGACAGGGGACTACGAGCAGTACTTC
TRBV6-5,TRBJ2-7,16,TRBD1,-,CASSYSAGQGSYEQYF,TGTGCCAGCAGTTATTCGGCGGGACAGGGGTCCTACGAGCAGTACTTC
TRBV11-2,TRBJ1-4,15,TRBD1,-,CASSLVRDSNEKLFF,TGTGCCAGCAGCTTAGTGCGGGACAGTAATGAAAAACTGTTTTTT
TRBV7-2,TRBJ2-3,13,-,-,CASSSRSKDTQYF,TGTGCCAGCAGCTCCCGATCAAAAGATACGCAGTATTTT
TRBV19,TRBJ1-1,16,TRBD1,-,CASSTSGTGPNTEAFF,TGTGCCAGTAGTACTAGCGGGACAGGGCCGAACACTGAAGCTTTCTTT
TRBV7-9,TRBJ2-5,13,-,few,CASSLGAQETQYF,TGTGCCAGCAGCTTAGGGGCGCAAGAGACCCAGTACTTC